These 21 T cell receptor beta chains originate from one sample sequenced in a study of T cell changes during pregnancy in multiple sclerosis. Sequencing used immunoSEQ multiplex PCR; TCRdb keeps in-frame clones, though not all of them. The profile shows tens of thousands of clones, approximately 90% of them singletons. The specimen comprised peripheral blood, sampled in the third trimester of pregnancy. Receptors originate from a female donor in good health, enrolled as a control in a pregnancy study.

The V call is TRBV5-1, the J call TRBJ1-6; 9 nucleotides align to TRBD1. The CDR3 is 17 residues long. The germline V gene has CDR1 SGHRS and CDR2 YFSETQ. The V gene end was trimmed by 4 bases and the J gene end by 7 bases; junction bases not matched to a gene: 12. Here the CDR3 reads CASSIAGWTGENSPLHF. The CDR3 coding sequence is TGCGCCAGCAGCATTGCCGGTTGGACAGGGGAAAATTCACCCCTCCACTTT.

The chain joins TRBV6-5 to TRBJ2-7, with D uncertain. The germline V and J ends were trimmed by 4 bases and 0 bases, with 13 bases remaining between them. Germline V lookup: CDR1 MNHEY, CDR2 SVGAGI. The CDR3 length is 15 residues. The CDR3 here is CASSFLSASSYEQYF. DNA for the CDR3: TGTGCCAGCAGTTTCTTATCCGCGAGCTCCTACGAGCAGTACTTC.

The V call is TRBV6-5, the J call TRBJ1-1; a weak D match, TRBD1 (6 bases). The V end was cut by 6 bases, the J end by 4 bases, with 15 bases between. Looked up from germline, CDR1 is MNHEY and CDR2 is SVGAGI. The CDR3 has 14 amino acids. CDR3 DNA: TGTGCCAGCAGCCGCTTCGCAGGGGCCACTGAAGCTTTCTTT. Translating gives CASSRFAGATEAFF.

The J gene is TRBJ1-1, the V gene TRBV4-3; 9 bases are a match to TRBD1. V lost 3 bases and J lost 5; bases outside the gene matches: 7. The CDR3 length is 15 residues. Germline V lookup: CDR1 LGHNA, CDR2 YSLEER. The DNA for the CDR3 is TGCGCCAGCAGCCAGACAGGGGGTCCGTTGACTGAAGCTTTCTTT. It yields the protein CASSQTGGPLTEAFF.

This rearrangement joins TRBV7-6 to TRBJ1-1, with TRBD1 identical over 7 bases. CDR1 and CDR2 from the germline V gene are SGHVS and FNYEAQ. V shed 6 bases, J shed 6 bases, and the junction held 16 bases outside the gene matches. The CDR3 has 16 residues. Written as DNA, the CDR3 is TGTGCCAGCAGTTATTGGGGCCACAGGGGAAGCTCTGAAGCTTTCTTT. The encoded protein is CASSYWGHRGSSEAFF.

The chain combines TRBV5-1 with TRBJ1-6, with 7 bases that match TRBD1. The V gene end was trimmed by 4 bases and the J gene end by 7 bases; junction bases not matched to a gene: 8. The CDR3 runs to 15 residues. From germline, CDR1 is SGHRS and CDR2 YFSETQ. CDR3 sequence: CASSLGTDYNSPLHF. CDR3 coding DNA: TGCGCCAGCAGCCTCGGGACAGACTACAATTCACCCCTCCACTTT.

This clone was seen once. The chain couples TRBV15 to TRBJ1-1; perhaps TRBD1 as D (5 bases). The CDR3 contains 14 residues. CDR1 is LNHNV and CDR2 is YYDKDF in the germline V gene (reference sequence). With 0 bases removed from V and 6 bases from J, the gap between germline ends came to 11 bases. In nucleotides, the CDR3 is TGTGCCACCAGCAGAGATAGTGGGGCGCCTGAAGCTTTCTTT. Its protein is CATSRDSGAPEAFF.

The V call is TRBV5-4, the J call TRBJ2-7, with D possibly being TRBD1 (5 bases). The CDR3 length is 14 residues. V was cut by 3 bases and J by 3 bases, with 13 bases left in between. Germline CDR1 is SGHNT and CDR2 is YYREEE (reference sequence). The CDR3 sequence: CASSYATASYEQYF. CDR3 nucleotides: TGTGCCAGCAGCTACGCGACAGCAAGCTACGAGCAGTACTTC.

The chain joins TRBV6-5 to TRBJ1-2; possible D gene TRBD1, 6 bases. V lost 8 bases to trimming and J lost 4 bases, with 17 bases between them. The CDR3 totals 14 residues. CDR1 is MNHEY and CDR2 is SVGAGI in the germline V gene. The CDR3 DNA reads TGTGCCAGCGGTACAGGGCACGCGGGCTATGGCTACACCTTC. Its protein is CASGTGHAGYGYTF.

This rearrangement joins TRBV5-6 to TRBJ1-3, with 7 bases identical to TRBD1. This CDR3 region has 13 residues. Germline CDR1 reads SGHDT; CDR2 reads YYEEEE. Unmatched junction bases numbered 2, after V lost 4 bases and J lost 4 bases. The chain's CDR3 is CASSRGQGNTIYF. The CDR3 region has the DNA TGTGCCAGCAGCCGGGGACAGGGAAACACCATATATTTT.

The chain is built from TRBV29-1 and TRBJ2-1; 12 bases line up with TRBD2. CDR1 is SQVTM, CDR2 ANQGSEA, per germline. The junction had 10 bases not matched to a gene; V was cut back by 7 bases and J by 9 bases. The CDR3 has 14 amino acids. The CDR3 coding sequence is TGCAGCGCCCTGAAGACTAGCGGGAGAAGTGAGCAGTTCTTC. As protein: CSALKTSGRSEQFF.

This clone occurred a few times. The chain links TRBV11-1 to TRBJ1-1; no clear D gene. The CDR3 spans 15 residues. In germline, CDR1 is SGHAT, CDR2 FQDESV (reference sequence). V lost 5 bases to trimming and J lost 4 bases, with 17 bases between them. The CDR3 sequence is CASSPRLSGTTEAFF. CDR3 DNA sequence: TGTGCCAGCAGCCCACGGTTGTCGGGAACCACTGAAGCTTTCTTT.

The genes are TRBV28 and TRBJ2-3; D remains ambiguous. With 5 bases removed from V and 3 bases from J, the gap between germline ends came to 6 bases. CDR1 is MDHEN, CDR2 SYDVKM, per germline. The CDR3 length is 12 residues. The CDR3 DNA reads TGTGCCAGCAGTGGGCTAACAGATACGCAGTATTTT. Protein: CASSGLTDTQYF.

This CDR3 reads CATSREGVAGAAYEQYF. The CDR3 bases are TGTGCCACCAGCAGAGAGGGTGTGGCGGGAGCGGCGTACGAGCAGTACTTC. This chain links TRBV15 with TRBJ2-7, with 7 bases lining up with TRBD2. V was pared by 0 bases and J by 4 bases, with 12 bases of the junction left unmatched. The CDR3 covers 17 residues. Germline CDR1 LNHNV, CDR2 YYDKDF (reference sequence). The full variable domain, in which reference TRBV15 and TRBJ2-7 provide the parts outside the CDR3, is DAMVIQNPRYQVTQFGKPVTLSCSQTLNHNVMYWYQQKSSQAPKLLFHYYDKDFNNEADTPDNFQSRRPNTSFCFLDIRSPGLGDTAMYLCATSREGVAGAAYEQYFGPGTRLTVT.

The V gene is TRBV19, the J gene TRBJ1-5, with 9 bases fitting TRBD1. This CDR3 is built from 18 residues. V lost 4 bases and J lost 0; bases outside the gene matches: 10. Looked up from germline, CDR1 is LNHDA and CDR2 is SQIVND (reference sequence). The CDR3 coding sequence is TGTGCCAGTAGTAACGACAGGGGGGGAGATTATAGCAATCAGCCCCAGCATTTT. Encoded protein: CASSNDRGGDYSNQPQHF.

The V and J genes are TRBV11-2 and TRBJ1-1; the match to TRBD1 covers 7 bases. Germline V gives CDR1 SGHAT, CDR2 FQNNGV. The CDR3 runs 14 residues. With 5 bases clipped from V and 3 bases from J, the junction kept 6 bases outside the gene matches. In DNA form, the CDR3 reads TGTGCCAGCAGCGAGCGACAGGGATACACTGAAGCTTTCTTT. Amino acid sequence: CASSERQGYTEAFF.

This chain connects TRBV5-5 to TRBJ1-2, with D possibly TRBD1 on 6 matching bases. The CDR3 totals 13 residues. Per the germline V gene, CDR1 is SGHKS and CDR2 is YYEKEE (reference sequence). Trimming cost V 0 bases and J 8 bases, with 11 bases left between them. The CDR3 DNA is TGTGCCAGCAGCTTGGACAGGGTGGACGGCTACACCTTC. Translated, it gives CASSLDRVDGYTF.

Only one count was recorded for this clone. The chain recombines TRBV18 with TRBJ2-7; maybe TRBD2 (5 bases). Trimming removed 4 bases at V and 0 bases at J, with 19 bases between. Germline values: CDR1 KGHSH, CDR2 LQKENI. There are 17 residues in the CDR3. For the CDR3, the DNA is TGTGCCAGCTCACACCCGATGGGGAGCGTTGTCTCCTACGAGCAGTACTTC. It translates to CASSHPMGSVVSYEQYF.

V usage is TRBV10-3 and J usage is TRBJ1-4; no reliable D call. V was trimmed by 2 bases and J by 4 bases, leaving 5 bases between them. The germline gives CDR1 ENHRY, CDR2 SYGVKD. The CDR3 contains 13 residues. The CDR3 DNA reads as TGTGCCATCAGTGAGCCTCGTAATGAAAAACTGTTTTTT. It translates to CAISEPRNEKLFF.

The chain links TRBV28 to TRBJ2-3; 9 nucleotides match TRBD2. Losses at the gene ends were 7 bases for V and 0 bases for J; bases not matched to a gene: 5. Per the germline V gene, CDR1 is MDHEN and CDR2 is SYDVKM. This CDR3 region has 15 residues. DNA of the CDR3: TGTGCCAGCATACTGACTAGCGGAAGCACAGATACGCAGTATTTT. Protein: CASILTSGSTDTQYF.

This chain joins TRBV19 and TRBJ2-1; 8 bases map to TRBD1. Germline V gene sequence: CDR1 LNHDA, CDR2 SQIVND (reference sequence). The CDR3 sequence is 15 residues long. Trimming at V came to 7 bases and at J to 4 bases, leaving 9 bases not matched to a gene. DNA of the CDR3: TGTGCCAGTAAATACGGACAGGGTATGTACAATGAGCAGTTCTTC. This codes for CASKYGQGMYNEQFF. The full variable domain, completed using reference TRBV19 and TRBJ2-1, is DGGITQSPKYLFRKEGQNVTLSCEQNLNHDAMYWYRQDPGQGLRLIYYSQIVNDFQKGDIAEGYSVSREKKESFPLTVTSAQKNPTAFYLCASKYGQGMYNEQFFGPGTRLTVL.